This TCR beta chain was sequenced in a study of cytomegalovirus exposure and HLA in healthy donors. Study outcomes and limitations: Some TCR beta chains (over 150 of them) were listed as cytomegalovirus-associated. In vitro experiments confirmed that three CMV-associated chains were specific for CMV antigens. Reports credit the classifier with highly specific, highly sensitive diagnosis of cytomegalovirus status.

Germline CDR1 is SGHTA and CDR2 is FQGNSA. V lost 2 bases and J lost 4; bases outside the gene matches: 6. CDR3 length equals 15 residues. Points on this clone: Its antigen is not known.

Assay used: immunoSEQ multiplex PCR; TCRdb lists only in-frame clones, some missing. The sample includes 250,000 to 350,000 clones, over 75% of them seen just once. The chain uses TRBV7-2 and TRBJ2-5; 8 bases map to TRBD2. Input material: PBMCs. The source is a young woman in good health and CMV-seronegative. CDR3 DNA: TGTGCCAGCAGCTTAAGTTGGCTAGCGGGAGAGACCCAGTACTTC. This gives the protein CASSLSWLAGETQYF.